The present entry profiles one T cell receptor beta chain with its context. What it binds is unknown. The data were taken from a study of shared clonotypes between healthy human individuals. Overall study results and limits: Genetic and exposure-history diversity was limited by the few donors. Shared clonotypes across all four donors exceeded non-shared ones in generation probability.

The CDR3 runs 13 residues. The germline gives CDR1 SGHNT, CDR2 YYREEE (reference sequence). The V gene lost 0 bases and the J gene lost 8 bases, with 6 bases spanning the gap. Assay: immunoSEQ multiplex PCR; the TCRdb copy retains only in-frame clones and omits some. The sample carries 600,000 to 750,000 clones, about three quarters recorded once. The source is a young woman in good health. Material for sequencing was memory CD4+ T cells sorted from blood. As for subset: CD45RA-negative fraction. This chain connects TRBV5-4 to TRBJ1-6; D not certain. CDR3 coding DNA: TGTGCCAGCAGCTTGGACGGAGATTCACCCCTCCACTTT. Its translation: CASSLDGDSPLHF.